Shown below are 29 T cell receptor beta chains from a single sample sequenced in a study of healthy donors' naive CD4 and CD8 T cells. A linear amplification protocol produced the TCR libraries from roughly 480 ng of total RNA. MiXCR, applied by TCRdb to the reads, yields one record per CDR3 protein. The sample holds roughly 200,000 distinct CDR3 sequences, around 80% seen once. Sequencing was performed on naive CD4+ and CD8+ T cells sorted from blood, pooled from several donors. Receptor source: a pool of human donors in good health; the sample pools cells from several healthy donors.

The chain couples TRBV18 to TRBJ1-1; tentative D call: TRBD1 (6 bases). From germline, CDR1 is KGHSH and CDR2 LQKENI. Trimming cost V 4 bases and J 3 bases, with 9 bases left between them. CDR3 length: 13 residues. The CDR3, as DNA: TGTGCCAGCTCACGGGGGCCACACACTGAAGCTTTCTTT. Protein: CASSRGPHTEAFF.

This clonotype was seen a handful of times. The chain recombines TRBV6-5 with TRBJ1-1, with TRBD1 identical over 7 bases. CDR1 and CDR2 (germline): MNHEY, SVGAGI. The CDR3 loop spans 14 amino acids. The junction had 9 bases not matched to a gene; V was cut back by 6 bases and J by 5 bases. Here the CDR3 reads CASSPGTENTEAFF. CDR3 nucleotide sequence: TGTGCCAGCAGCCCGGGGACAGAGAATACTGAAGCTTTCTTT.

The J gene is TRBJ2-1, the V gene TRBV19; D remains unclear. The CDR3 is 15 amino acids. The V gene lost 2 bases and the J gene lost 0 bases, with 8 bases spanning the gap. Looked up from germline, CDR1 is LNHDA and CDR2 is SQIVND (reference sequence). The CDR3 sequence: CASSIMESSYNEQFF. CDR3 coding DNA: TGTGCCAGTAGTATAATGGAAAGCTCCTACAATGAGCAGTTCTTC.

The V gene is TRBV15, the J gene TRBJ2-1, with TRBD2 matching over 7 bases. J was trimmed by 7 bases and V by 5 bases; bases with no gene match: 14. The germline V gene has CDR1 LNHNV and CDR2 YYDKDF (reference sequence). The CDR3 is 16 amino acids. In DNA form, the CDR3 reads TGTGCCACCAGCCACTCCACAGGTTGGCGGGGGAATGAGCAGTTCTTC. It is translated as CATSHSTGWRGNEQFF. The whole variable domain, remainder taken from reference TRBV15 and TRBJ2-1, is DAMVIQNPRYQVTQFGKPVTLSCSQTLNHNVMYWYQQKSSQAPKLLFHYYDKDFNNEADTPDNFQSRRPNTSFCFLDIRSPGLGDTAMYLCATSHSTGWRGNEQFFGPGTRLTVL.

The CDR3 DNA follows: TGTGCCAGCTCACCTCCAGGGACCACTGAAGCTTTCTTT. Residues: CASSPPGTTEAFF. The V gene is TRBV18, the J gene TRBJ1-1; weak D call: TRBD1 (5 bases). The V end lost 3 bases, the J end lost 4 bases, and 9 bases lay between the germline ends. Germline CDR1 is KGHSH and CDR2 is LQKENI. The CDR3 contains 13 residues.

The chain is built from TRBV10-3 and TRBJ2-5; D is tentatively TRBD1 or TRBD2 (7 bases each). V dropped 5 bases and J dropped 5 bases, with 15 bases sitting between them. Germline assignment: CDR1 ENHRY and CDR2 SYGVKD. The CDR3 is 14 amino acids. Written as DNA, the CDR3 is TGTGCCATCAGTCGACAGGGAGGGGGCGAGACCCAGTACTTC. Translating it yields CAISRQGGGETQYF.

The CDR3 here is CSAGGEDGNTIYF. The CDR3 nucleotides are TGCAGTGCTGGAGGGGAGGATGGAAACACCATATATTTT. The chain recombines TRBV20-1 with TRBJ1-3; D is perhaps TRBD1 (5 bases). Looked up from germline, CDR1 is DFQATT and CDR2 is SNEGSKA (reference sequence). The CDR3 length is 13 residues. Trimming took off 5 bases at V and 3 bases at J, with 11 bases between the two ends.

The J gene is TRBJ2-3, the V gene TRBV25-1; no clear D. Germline V lookup: CDR1 MGHDK, CDR2 SYGVNS. V was trimmed by 5 bases and J by 2 bases, leaving 5 bases between them. The CDR3 sequence is 12 residues long. The CDR3 loop reads CASSQNTDTQYF. The CDR3 DNA reads TGTGCCAGCAGTCAGAACACAGATACGCAGTATTTT. The full variable domain, its missing parts supplied by reference TRBV25-1 and TRBJ2-3, is EADIYQTPRYLVIGTGKKITLECSQTMGHDKMYWYQQDPGMELHLIHYSYGVNSTEKGDLSSESTVSRIRTEHFPLTLESARPSHTSQYLCASSQNTDTQYFGPGTRLTVL.

The V call is TRBV29-1, the J call TRBJ1-2, with TRBD1 matching over 7 bases. CDR3 length: 16 residues. CDR1 and CDR2 from the germline V gene are SQVTM and ANQGSEA. V was clipped by 4 bases and J by 0 bases; unmatched bases: 11. The CDR3 reads CSVVDRELPPNYGYTF. The CDR3 nucleotides are TGCAGCGTTGTAGACAGGGAATTACCTCCTAACTATGGCTACACCTTC.

V and J are TRBV6-6 and TRBJ2-3; 10 nucleotides align to TRBD1. V trimming: 1 base; J trimming: 0 bases; junction bases outside the gene matches: 4. CDR1 and CDR2 (germline): MNHNY, SVGAGI (reference sequence). The CDR3 runs to 17 residues. The CDR3 spells CASSYLGQGHSTDTQYF. The CDR3, as DNA: TGTGCCAGCAGTTACTTGGGACAGGGGCATAGCACAGATACGCAGTATTTT.

The chain has TRBV10-3 and TRBJ2-7; TRBD1 matches 11 bases. The CDR3 consists of 12 residues. Per germline, CDR1 ENHRY and CDR2 SYGVKD. Trimming took 10 bases from V and 4 from J; bases not matched to a gene: 3. CDR3 loop: CANGQGAYEQYF. CDR3 nucleotides: TGTGCCAACGGACAGGGGGCTTACGAGCAGTACTTC.

Here the CDR3 DNA reads TGCAGCGTTGATCGGGGCTACTCCTACAATGAGCAGTTCTTC. This gives the protein CSVDRGYSYNEQFF. This chain connects TRBV29-1 to TRBJ2-1; D possibly uses TRBD1 or TRBD2 (5 bases each). The CDR3 runs to 14 residues. CDR1 is SQVTM, CDR2 ANQGSEA, per germline. With 3 bases removed from V and 0 bases from J, the gap between germline ends came to 9 bases.

The V gene is TRBV29-1, the J gene TRBJ2-7; the D is unclear. Trimming removed 2 bases from V and 1 base from J, with 12 bases in between. Germline values: CDR1 SQVTM, CDR2 ANQGSEA. There are 14 residues in the CDR3. The CDR3 is CSVELQDLSYEQYF. DNA of the CDR3: TGCAGCGTTGAACTCCAGGATTTGTCCTACGAGCAGTACTTC.

The genes are TRBV29-1 and TRBJ1-1, with a possible D match to TRBD1 (6 bases). Germline CDR1 SQVTM, CDR2 ANQGSEA. Trimming cost V 6 bases and J 5 bases, with 10 bases left between them. The CDR3 has 11 amino acids. The CDR3 spells CSVNRDTEAFF. In DNA, the CDR3 is TGCAGCGTGAACAGGGATACTGAAGCTTTCTTT.

The chain uses TRBV6-1 and TRBJ1-1; tentatively, D is TRBD1 (6 bases). This CDR3 comprises 14 residues. Trimming left V 5 bases short and J 3 bases short, with 13 bases between. The germline CDR1 and CDR2 sequences are MNHNS and SASEGT. CDR3 residues: CASSYYREDTEAFF. Here the CDR3 DNA reads TGTGCCAGCAGTTACTACAGGGAAGACACTGAAGCTTTCTTT.

V gene TRBV5-4 combines with J gene TRBJ1-2; no clear D gene. CDR3 length equals 13 residues. Trimming removed 1 base from V and 6 bases from J, with 10 bases in between. CDR1 is SGHNT and CDR2 is YYREEE in the germline V gene (reference sequence). The CDR3, as DNA: TGTGCCAGCAGCTTGAGGTGGGAGAATGGCTACACCTTC. Translating gives CASSLRWENGYTF.

The rearrangement joins TRBV7-9 to TRBJ2-4, with D possibly being TRBD2 (6 bases). The CDR3 spans 12 residues. Germline V gives CDR1 SEHNR, CDR2 FQNEAQ (reference sequence). Trimming pared 5 bases from V and 8 bases from J, leaving 10 bases between. In nucleotides, the CDR3 is TGTGCCAGCAGCCTCGGGAGTGACATTCAGTACTTC. Protein sequence: CASSLGSDIQYF.

The V call is TRBV29-1, the J call TRBJ2-7; no clear D gene. The CDR3 contains 14 residues. Germline V lookup: CDR1 SQVTM, CDR2 ANQGSEA. V lost 5 bases, J lost 5 bases, and 19 bases lay in between. The CDR3 DNA follows: TGCAGCGTTTCCCACGCTTTTGGGGTCCACGAGCAGTACTTC. This codes for CSVSHAFGVHEQYF.

This CDR3 is CASSPRDTDTQYF. CDR3 DNA: TGTGCCAGCAGTCCCCGGGACACAGATACGCAGTATTTT. V is TRBV6-5 and J is TRBJ2-3; weak D call: TRBD2 (5 bases). This CDR3 contains 13 residues. Germline V gives CDR1 MNHEY, CDR2 SVGAGI. V lost 5 bases to trimming and J lost 2 bases, with 8 bases between them.

The V and J genes are TRBV29-1 and TRBJ2-2; D perhaps matches TRBD2 (6 bases). Germline V gene lookup returns CDR1 SQVTM and CDR2 ANQGSEA. Trimming pared 7 bases from V and 4 bases from J, leaving 13 bases between. This CDR3 region has 13 residues. As DNA, the CDR3 is TGCAGCGCTGCTAGCGTTTCCACCGGGGAGCTGTTTTTT. Translated, it gives CSAASVSTGELFF.

V and J are TRBV6-2 or TRBV6-3 and TRBJ1-1; D might be TRBD1 (5 bases). The CDR3 extends over 14 amino acids. Germline V gene data show CDR1 as MNHEY and CDR2 as SVGEGT. V lost 1 base, J lost 1 base, and 7 bases lay in between. Here the CDR3 DNA reads TGTGCCAGCAGTTACTTGACAGAGAACACTGAAGCTTTCTTT. This sequence encodes CASSYLTENTEAFF.

The rearrangement uses TRBV6-5 and TRBJ1-1; a weak D match, TRBD1 (5 bases). The CDR3 is 15 amino acids. Looked up from germline, CDR1 is MNHEY and CDR2 is SVGAGI. Between the trimmed V and J ends, which lost 1 base and 5 bases, there was a span of 14 bases. This CDR3 is CASSYLAGRKTEAFF. DNA of the CDR3: TGTGCCAGCAGTTACTTGGCAGGGAGGAAGACTGAAGCTTTCTTT.

This rearrangement joins TRBV6-5 to TRBJ1-2; weak D call: TRBD1 (5 bases). Trimming stripped 0 bases from V and 0 bases from J, with 11 bases between. This CDR3 spans 16 amino acids. Germline V lookup: CDR1 MNHEY, CDR2 SVGAGI. The CDR3, as DNA: TGTGCCAGCAGTTACTCGTGGACACCTGCTAACTATGGCTACACCTTC. Its protein product is CASSYSWTPANYGYTF.

The chain employs TRBV5-4 and TRBJ1-1; TRBD1 is a possible D gene (5 bases). CDR1 and CDR2 from the germline V gene are SGHNT and YYREEE (reference sequence). Between the trimmed V and J ends, which lost 5 bases and 3 bases, there was a span of 14 bases. This CDR3 contains 14 residues. The CDR3 DNA reads as TGTGCCAGCAGTTCGGGACTTAAGGACACTGAAGCTTTCTTT. Its protein product is CASSSGLKDTEAFF.

The rearrangement links TRBV6-5 to TRBJ2-1, with D unresolved. This CDR3 has 14 amino acids. V lost 4 bases and J 5 bases, leaving 12 bases between the germline ends. Germline V gives CDR1 MNHEY, CDR2 SVGAGI. CDR3 DNA: TGTGCCAGCAGTTCCCAATCCCCTAACAATGAGCAGTTCTTC. It translates to CASSSQSPNNEQFF.

V usage is TRBV29-1 and J usage is TRBJ2-1; D not resolved. The ends were cut back, 4 bases at V and 7 bases at J, with 20 bases in the middle. This CDR3 has 15 residues. Germline CDR1 SQVTM, CDR2 ANQGSEA. The CDR3: CSVVPTRRRENEQFF. The CDR3, as DNA: TGCAGCGTTGTGCCGACGAGACGGCGAGAGAATGAGCAGTTCTTC.

This clonotype appeared a single time. J is TRBJ2-7 and V is TRBV15, with 9 bases fitting TRBD1. This CDR3 has 20 residues. CDR1 and CDR2 from the germline V gene are LNHNV and YYDKDF (reference sequence). V shed 5 bases, J shed 3 bases, and the junction held 23 bases outside the gene matches. This CDR3 is CATSYPAGTGKVRDGYEQYF. CDR3 nucleotide sequence: TGTGCCACCAGCTACCCAGCCGGGACAGGGAAAGTCCGGGACGGCTACGAGCAGTACTTC. Full variable domain (remainder filled in from reference TRBV15 and TRBJ2-7): DAMVIQNPRYQVTQFGKPVTLSCSQTLNHNVMYWYQQKSSQAPKLLFHYYDKDFNNEADTPDNFQSRRPNTSFCFLDIRSPGLGDTAMYLCATSYPAGTGKVRDGYEQYFGPGTRLTVT.

In its sample, this clonotype was seen once. The CDR3 DNA follows: TGTGCCAGCAGTTATGATGTCTTCACAGATACGCAGTATTTT. This encodes CASSYDVFTDTQYF. The J gene is TRBJ2-3, the V gene TRBV6-5, with unresolved D. Trimming left V 3 bases short and J 2 bases short, with 9 bases between. CDR3 length: 14 amino acids. Germline assignment: CDR1 MNHEY and CDR2 SVGAGI.

This chain uses TRBV29-1 with TRBJ2-1; no clear D. Germline assignment: CDR1 SQVTM and CDR2 ANQGSEA. V was cut by 3 bases and J by 6 bases, with 12 bases left in between. This CDR3 is 13 amino acids long. The CDR3 coding sequence is TGCAGCGTTGACCGGATAGCCGGCAATGAGCAGTTCTTC. It encodes CSVDRIAGNEQFF.